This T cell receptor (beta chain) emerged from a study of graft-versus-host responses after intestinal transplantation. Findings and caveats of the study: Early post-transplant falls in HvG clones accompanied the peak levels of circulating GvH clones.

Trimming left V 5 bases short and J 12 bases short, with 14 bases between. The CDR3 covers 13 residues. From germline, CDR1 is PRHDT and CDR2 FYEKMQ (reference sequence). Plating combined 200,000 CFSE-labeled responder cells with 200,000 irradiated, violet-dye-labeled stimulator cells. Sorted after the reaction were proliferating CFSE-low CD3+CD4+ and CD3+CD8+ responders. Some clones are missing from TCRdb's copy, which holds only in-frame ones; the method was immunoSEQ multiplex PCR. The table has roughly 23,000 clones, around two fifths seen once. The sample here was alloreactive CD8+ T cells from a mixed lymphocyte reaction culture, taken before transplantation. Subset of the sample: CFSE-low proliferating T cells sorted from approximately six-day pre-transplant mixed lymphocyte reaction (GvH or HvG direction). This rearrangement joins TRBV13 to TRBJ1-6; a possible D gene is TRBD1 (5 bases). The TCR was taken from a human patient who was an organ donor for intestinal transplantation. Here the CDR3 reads CASSLPGHGPLHF. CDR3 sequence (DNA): TGTGCCAGCAGCCTTCCGGGGCACGGACCCCTCCACTTT.